The rows below give T cell receptor beta chains drawn from one sample of a study of cytomegalovirus exposure and HLA in healthy donors. Repertoires were generated with immunoSEQ multiplex PCR, while TCRdb's copy carries only in-frame clones and drops some. Of 100,000 to 150,000 clones listed, 80% are singletons. Sequenced input: PBMCs. Receptors were obtained from a man aged 25-40 years in good health and CMV-seropositive. Both conserved end residues are part of each CDR3. A D gene is named only where the DNA matches it firmly. The size of a clone is reported for some rows only, either as once, few or many, or as a class for expanded clones.

cdr3_nt,cdr3_aa,d_call,j_call,v_call,clone_size
TGTGCCAGCAGCGCAGGAGGGAATAGCAATCAGCCCCAGCATTTT,CASSAGGNSNQPQHF,.,TRBJ1-5,TRBV7-8,.
TGTGCCAGTAGCCAGGCGAACACCGGGGAGCTGTTTTTT,CASSQANTGELFF,.,TRBJ2-2,TRBV19,.
TGCGCCAGCAGCTTGCCTAGGAGGCAGATCCAAGAGACCCAGTACTTC,CASSLPRRQIQETQYF,.,TRBJ2-5,TRBV5-1,few
TGTGCCACCAGCAGACCACAGGGTGGCGAGCAGTTCTTC,CATSRPQGGEQFF,.,TRBJ2-1,TRBV15,few
TGCAGTGCTGGAGACAGTTGGGAAGCTTTCTTT,CSAGDSWEAFF,.,TRBJ1-1,TRBV20-1,.
TGTGCCAGCTCACCAGGCAGTAACTATGGCTACACCTTC,CASSPGSNYGYTF,.,TRBJ1-2,TRBV18,.
TGCGCCAGCAGGGGTCGGACTTGGGCTAGCACAGATACGCAGTATTTT,CASRGRTWASTDTQYF,.,TRBJ2-3,TRBV4-1,.
TGTGCCAGCAGTCGCGGGCCAGGGGGCTACGAGCAGTACTTC,CASSRGPGGYEQYF,TRBD1,TRBJ2-7,TRBV2,.
TGTGCCAGCAGACTCCGAAACAGGAACTATGGCTACACCTTC,CASRLRNRNYGYTF,.,TRBJ1-2,TRBV28,.
TGTGCCAGCAGTTCCCCCGGGACTAGCGGGGCCCCTAGCACAGATACGCAGTATTTT,CASSSPGTSGAPSTDTQYF,TRBD2,TRBJ2-3,TRBV7-6,once
TGTGCCAGCAGCCCCGGGCGGGCTCGGGGATACGAGCAGTACTTC,CASSPGRARGYEQYF,.,TRBJ2-7,TRBV11-2,few
TGTGCCAGCAGCCTACAGGGGGCCCCGTATAGCAATCAGCCCCAGCATTTT,CASSLQGAPYSNQPQHF,TRBD1,TRBJ1-5,TRBV4-2,.
TGCAGCGTTGAATTAGGGGGCGACGGGGAGCTGTTTTTT,CSVELGGDGELFF,TRBD1,TRBJ2-2,TRBV29-1,.
TGTGCCAGCAGCTTAGCGTACAGGGAAGAGACCCAGTACTTC,CASSLAYREETQYF,.,TRBJ2-5,TRBV7-9,.
TGTGCCAGCAGCTTAGACAGAAGTTATCAGCCCCAGCATTTT,CASSLDRSYQPQHF,.,TRBJ1-5,TRBV7-2,.
TGTGCCAGCAGTCCGGAGGGGCCGCGGGGTACGCAGTATTTT,CASSPEGPRGTQYF,.,TRBJ2-3,TRBV14,.
TGTGCCAGCAGCTTAGCGGGGGGGGAGCTGTTTTTT,CASSLAGGELFF,.,TRBJ2-2,TRBV11-3,.
TGTGCCAGTAGTATACGGGGTGGTGAAGAGACCCAGTACTTC,CASSIRGGEETQYF,.,TRBJ2-5,TRBV19,few
TGTGCCAGCAGTTTCCAGGGGGCACGTGAAAAACTGTTTTTT,CASSFQGAREKLFF,TRBD1,TRBJ1-4,TRBV28,.
TGCGCCAGCAGCCAAGATGAGGGTCTTAGGCCCCAGCATTTT,CASSQDEGLRPQHF,.,TRBJ1-5,TRBV4-1,.
TGTGCCAGCAGCTTAGTGGTCAGACTAAGCTCTGGGGCCAACGTCCTGACTTTC,CASSLVVRLSSGANVLTF,.,TRBJ2-6,TRBV7-2,.
TGCGCCAGCAGCCAAGATTTAGACAGGGGGCTCGATGGCTACACCTTC,CASSQDLDRGLDGYTF,TRBD1,TRBJ1-2,TRBV4-1,.
TGTGCCAGCAGTTTAGGATCGGGGGGCAGCGAGACCCAGTACTTC,CASSLGSGGSETQYF,.,TRBJ2-5,TRBV28,.
TGTGCCAGCAGCCCCGCTAGCGGCTCCTACAATGAGCAGTTCTTC,CASSPASGSYNEQFF,TRBD2,TRBJ2-1,TRBV11-2,.
TGTGCCAGTAGGAACCCCCTGAGGAGCCCTAAAGCTTTCTTT,CASRNPLRSPKAFF,.,TRBJ1-1,TRBV19,few
TGTGCCATCAGTACAGGGTTGGGCAATCAGCCCCAGCATTTT,CAISTGLGNQPQHF,.,TRBJ1-5,TRBV10-3,.
TGTGCCAGTAGTATAGACCGGACAGGATGGGCTTTCTTT,CASSIDRTGWAFF,TRBD1,TRBJ1-1,TRBV19,few
TGTGCCAGCTCACCGGCCCCGGGGATCGGGGGAGGATACACAGATACGCAGTATTTT,CASSPAPGIGGGYTDTQYF,.,TRBJ2-3,TRBV18,.
TGTGCCAGCAGCTCGACGGGTGCAACTAATGAAAAACTGTTTTTT,CASSSTGATNEKLFF,.,TRBJ1-4,TRBV7-3,.